This T cell receptor beta chain was captured in a study of blood T cell repertoires in COVID-19. Assay: immunoSEQ multiplex PCR; the TCRdb copy retains only in-frame clones and omits some. The sample comprises 65,000 to 90,000 clones, 87% of which are singletons, and 9.5% to 13% rests with the top ten. What was sequenced was peripheral blood. The origin of this receptor is a woman between 18 and 29 years old with acute or convalescent COVID-19.

DNA for the CDR3: TGCGCCAGCAGCCACCTAGCGGGGGGAGGAAAAGAGACCCAGTACTTC. This gives the protein CASSHLAGGGKETQYF. This sequence joins TRBV4-1 and TRBJ2-5, with TRBD2 matching 11 bases. CDR1 is MGHRA and CDR2 is YSYEKL in the germline V gene. There are 16 residues in the CDR3. J gave up 3 bases and V 3 bases, and 6 bases lay outside the gene matches.